The following is a T cell receptor beta chain sequence with its context. The PCR employed 60 Vbeta primers together with 13 Jbeta primers. Assay used: immunoSEQ multiplex PCR; TCRdb lists only in-frame clones, some missing. Of around 67,000 clones listed, 80% to 90% are singletons. CDR1 is MNHEY, CDR2 SMNVEV, per germline (reference sequence). The ends were cut back, 3 bases at V and 1 base at J, with 13 bases in the middle. CDR3 length: 15 residues. This sample is drawn from a study of cytomegalovirus exposure and HLA in healthy donors. The chain joins TRBV27 to TRBJ2-7; tentative D call: TRBD1 (5 bases). What was sequenced was PBMCs. This TCR came from a woman in her 30s in good health and CMV-seropositive. CDR3 DNA sequence: TGTGCCAGCAGTTTCGGAAGGGGTTCGTCCTACGAGCAGTACTTC. Its protein product is CASSFGRGSSYEQYF.